This T cell receptor (beta chain) stems from a study of post-analysis software for immune sequencing data. Study conclusions and caveats: Included in a set of roughly five TRBV segments more frequent in patients than controls were TRBV5-6, TRBV5-1 and TRBV20-1.

On this clonotype itself: Its antigen is unidentified.

The library was made from cDNA and included unique molecular identifiers. There were 1 to 10 million T cells, and around 500,000 cDNA molecules came from them. TCRdb used MiXCR to reprocess the PCR reads, holding one entry per CDR3 protein. The table has approximately 570,000 distinct CDR3 sequences, 44% seen once; the top ten hold under 2%. With V trimmed by 4 bases and J by 3 bases, 6 bases remained unmatched. This CDR3 is built from 15 residues. The germline CDR1 and CDR2 sequences are SGHRS and YFSETQ. The rearrangement joins TRBV5-1 to TRBJ2-1; 8 bases map to TRBD2. Sequenced material: blood. The receptor was derived from a girl aged 10-17 years with multiple sclerosis. CDR3 sequence (DNA): TGCGCCAGCAGCACCCAGCGGGGGAGCTACAATGAGCAGTTCTTC. Translation: CASSTQRGSYNEQFF.